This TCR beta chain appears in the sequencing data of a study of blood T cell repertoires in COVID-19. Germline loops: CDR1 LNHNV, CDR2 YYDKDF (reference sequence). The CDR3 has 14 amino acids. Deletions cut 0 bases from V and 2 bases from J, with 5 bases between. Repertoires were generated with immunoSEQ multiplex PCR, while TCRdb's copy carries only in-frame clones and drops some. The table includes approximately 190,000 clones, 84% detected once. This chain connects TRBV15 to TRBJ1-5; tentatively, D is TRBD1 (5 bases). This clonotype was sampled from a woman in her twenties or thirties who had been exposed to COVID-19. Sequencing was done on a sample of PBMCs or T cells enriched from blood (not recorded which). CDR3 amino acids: CATSRDRGNQPQHF. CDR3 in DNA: TGTGCCACCAGCAGAGACAGGGGCAATCAGCCCCAGCATTTT.